This T cell receptor (beta chain) was identified in a study of blood T cell repertoires in COVID-19. Across the study: The United States, Italy and Spain provided the acute and convalescent COVID-19 samples.

There are 15 residues in the CDR3. Germline values: CDR1 LNHDA, CDR2 SQIVND (reference sequence). The ends were cut back, 4 bases at V and 6 bases at J, with 16 bases in the middle. The protocol was immunoSEQ multiplex PCR, while the TCRdb copy is restricted to in-frame clones and leaves out a portion. The data hold more than 110,000 clones, with 85% to 90% observed a single time. The source is a woman older than 75 with acute or convalescent COVID-19. V gene TRBV19 combines with J gene TRBJ1-5, with D perhaps matching TRBD1 (5 bases). Sequenced input: peripheral blood. The CDR3: CASSTSYGGSQPQHF. The CDR3 coding sequence is TGTGCCAGTAGTACCAGCTACGGGGGGAGTCAGCCCCAGCATTTT.